Presented here are 18 T cell receptor beta chains from one specimen sequenced in a study of shared clonotypes between healthy human individuals. The protocol was immunoSEQ multiplex PCR, while the TCRdb copy is restricted to in-frame clones and leaves out a portion. The repertoire consists of some 2,000,000 clones, with around 95% occurring once and the leading ten covering roughly 0.13%. The specimen sequenced was naive CD4+ T cells sorted from blood. Subset indicated: CD45RA+ positively selected. All receptors come from a man between 18 and 29 years old in good health.

This rearrangement joins TRBV30 to TRBJ1-3, with D possibly being TRBD1 (6 bases). The CDR3 consists of 15 residues. Per the germline V gene, CDR1 is GTSNPN and CDR2 is SVGIG (reference sequence). Trimming took 2 bases from V and 0 from J, leaving 11 bases between them. In nucleotides, the CDR3 is TGTGCCTGGAGTTCCGGGGGGGCCTCTGGAAACACCATATATTTT. This gives the protein CAWSSGGASGNTIYF. Using reference TRBV30 and TRBJ1-3 for the parts outside the CDR3, the full variable domain is SQTIHQWPATLVQPVGSPLSLECTVEGTSNPNLYWYRQAAGRGLQLLFYSVGIGQISSEVPQNLSASRPQDRQFILSSKKLLLSDSGFYLCAWSSGGASGNTIYFGEGSWLTVV.

This sequence joins TRBV28 and TRBJ2-7, with a weak D call TRBD1 (6 bases). Germline V gives CDR1 MDHEN, CDR2 SYDVKM. This CDR3 is built from 12 residues. V lost 7 bases, J lost 6 bases, and 13 bases lay in between. CDR3 in amino acids: CASNSQGLEQYF. In DNA, the CDR3 is TGTGCCAGCAACTCACAGGGTCTCGAGCAGTACTTC.

The chain uses TRBV6-6 and TRBJ2-7, with 7 bases identical to TRBD1. V dropped 2 bases and J dropped 3; count of bases not matched to a gene: 4. Germline assignment: CDR1 MNHNY and CDR2 SVGAGI (reference sequence). The CDR3 contains 14 residues. The CDR3 here is CASSYSQGDYEQYF. CDR3 nucleotides: TGTGCCAGCAGTTACAGCCAGGGGGACTACGAGCAGTACTTC.

The genes are TRBV2 and TRBJ1-1; the D gene is possibly TRBD1 (5 bases). The CDR3 extends over 14 amino acids. The germline V gene encodes CDR1 SNHLY and CDR2 FYNNEI. V dropped 8 bases and J dropped 3 bases, with 16 bases sitting between them. CDR3 loop: CASLHRDFYTEAFF. The CDR3 nucleotides read TGTGCCAGCTTACACCGGGACTTCTACACTGAAGCTTTCTTT.

The chain combines TRBV10-3 with TRBJ1-4, with 8 bases lining up with TRBD1. The V and J ends lost 0 bases and 3 bases, in that order; junction bases with no gene match: 9. The CDR3 is 18 amino acids. Germline lookup yields CDR1 ENHRY and CDR2 SYGVKD. The DNA for the CDR3 is TGTGCCATCAGTGAGTCTAGCCGACAGGGGTCTCCTAATGAAAAACTGTTTTTT. It translates to CAISESSRQGSPNEKLFF.

V usage is TRBV2 and J usage is TRBJ2-7, with D perhaps matching TRBD1 or TRBD2 (5 bases each). Trimming shortened V by 2 bases and J by 7 bases, and 12 bases separated the two germline ends. The CDR3 is made up of 13 amino acids. Germline CDR1 is SNHLY and CDR2 is FYNNEI. In DNA, the CDR3 is TGTGCCAGCAGTGAATGGGACCGCTCTGAGCAGTACTTC. It encodes CASSEWDRSEQYF.

This chain connects TRBV13 to TRBJ2-7; 7 nucleotides match TRBD2. The CDR3 totals 16 residues. J gave up 2 bases and V 5 bases, and 12 bases lay outside the gene matches. Germline-derived CDR1 and CDR2 are PRHDT and FYEKMQ (reference sequence). For the CDR3, the DNA is TGTGCCAGCAGCGAGATGACGACTAGCAGTCCCTACGAGCAGTACTTC. This codes for CASSEMTTSSPYEQYF. The complete variable domain, with remaining parts taken from reference TRBV13 and TRBJ2-7, reads AAGVIQSPRHLIKEKRETATLKCYPIPRHDTVYWYQQGPGQDPQFLISFYEKMQSDKGSIPDRFSAQQFSDYHSELNMSSLELGDSALYFCASSEMTTSSPYEQYFGPGTRLTVT.

In DNA, the CDR3 is TGTGCCAGCAGTTGGACCCATGACACCGGGGAGCTGTTTTTT. Translating gives CASSWTHDTGELFF. The chain is built from TRBV27 and TRBJ2-2; D gene unclear. Per the germline V gene, CDR1 is MNHEY and CDR2 is SMNVEV (reference sequence). This CDR3 region has 14 residues. V was clipped by 4 bases and J by 3 bases, with 9 bases between them.

The J gene is TRBJ1-1, the V gene TRBV27; 9 bases align to TRBD1. Trimming took 5 bases from V and 6 from J; bases not matched to a gene: 4. There are 13 residues in the CDR3. Germline V CDR1 and CDR2: MNHEY, SMNVEV (reference sequence). The CDR3 DNA reads TGTGCCAGCAGTGTACAGGGGGCCGCTGAAGCTTTCTTT. This translates into CASSVQGAAEAFF.

This chain connects TRBV19 to TRBJ2-7, with 7 positions matching TRBD1. Looked up from germline, CDR1 is LNHDA and CDR2 is SQIVND (reference sequence). The CDR3 covers 14 residues. J gave up 4 bases and V 3 bases, and 6 bases lay outside the gene matches. CDR3 bases: TGTGCCAGTAGTATTGAGACAGGGTCGTACGAGCAGTACTTC. The encoded protein is CASSIETGSYEQYF. The whole variable domain, remainder taken from reference TRBV19 and TRBJ2-7, is DGGITQSPKYLFRKEGQNVTLSCEQNLNHDAMYWYRQDPGQGLRLIYYSQIVNDFQKGDIAEGYSVSREKKESFPLTVTSAQKNPTAFYLCASSIETGSYEQYFGPGTRLTVT.

The chain carries TRBV9 and TRBJ1-1, with unresolved D. The germline V and J ends were trimmed by 2 bases and 2 bases, with 13 bases remaining between them. Germline CDR1 is SGDLS and CDR2 is YYNGEE. This CDR3 comprises 15 residues. This chain's CDR3 is CASSVQQRFNTEAFF. The CDR3 coding sequence is TGTGCCAGCAGCGTGCAACAGAGATTTAACACTGAAGCTTTCTTT.

This chain uses TRBV29-1 with TRBJ2-3, with D perhaps being TRBD1 or TRBD2 (5 bases each). The CDR3 loop spans 14 amino acids. The ends were cut back, 2 bases at V and 0 bases at J, with 9 bases in the middle. Looked up from germline, CDR1 is SQVTM and CDR2 is ANQGSEA. CDR3 in DNA: TGCAGCGTTGAAATCGGGGACAGCACAGATACGCAGTATTTT. It is translated as CSVEIGDSTDTQYF.

On this clone itself: This same CDR3 is encoded by further DNA sequences in the sample. V gene TRBV30 combines with J gene TRBJ1-5; D remains ambiguous. V shed 0 bases and J shed 0 bases, with 6 bases lying between them. Germline lookup yields CDR1 GTSNPN and CDR2 SVGIG (reference sequence). The CDR3 sequence is 14 residues long. This CDR3 reads CAWSVLGSNQPQHF. For the CDR3, the DNA is TGTGCCTGGAGTGTACTAGGTAGCAATCAGCCCCAGCATTTT.

The chain uses TRBV19 and TRBJ1-2; 9 positions match TRBD1. Germline loops: CDR1 LNHDA, CDR2 SQIVND (reference sequence). This CDR3 has 14 amino acids. V was pared by 4 bases and J by 4 bases, with 4 bases of the junction left unmatched. The CDR3 here is CASSNRGQSYGYTF. The DNA of the CDR3 is TGTGCCAGTAGTAACAGGGGGCAGAGCTATGGCTACACCTTC.

This chain links TRBV6-6 with TRBJ1-1; D gene ambiguous. With 0 bases removed from V and 10 bases from J, the gap between germline ends came to 21 bases. Looked up from germline, CDR1 is MNHNY and CDR2 is SVGAGI (reference sequence). CDR3 length equals 16 residues. The CDR3 coding sequence is TGTGCCAGCAGTTACTCGTCTAGACGACCCGAATTAGGAGCTTTCTTT. Translating it yields CASSYSSRRPELGAFF.

The chain has TRBV4-1 and TRBJ1-4; D remains ambiguous. Trimming took off 4 bases at V and 3 bases at J, with 9 bases between the two ends. Germline V gives CDR1 MGHRA, CDR2 YSYEKL. The CDR3 totals 14 residues. The CDR3 protein is CASSPLGPNEKLFF. The CDR3 coding sequence is TGCGCCAGCAGCCCACTAGGGCCTAATGAAAAACTGTTTTTT.

V gene TRBV15 combines with J gene TRBJ2-2; 13 nucleotides line up with TRBD2. The trim removed 2 bases at V and 4 bases at J, leaving 4 bases unmatched. CDR1 and CDR2 (germline): LNHNV, YYDKDF (reference sequence). The CDR3 totals 17 residues. Here the CDR3 reads CATSRSGLAGPTGELFF. CDR3 nucleotide sequence: TGTGCCACCAGCAGATCGGGACTAGCGGGACCCACCGGGGAGCTGTTTTTT.

Note on this clone: The identical CDR3 is also encoded by other nucleotide sequences in the sample. The V call is TRBV19, the J call TRBJ1-5, with TRBD1 identical over 10 bases. Germline assignment: CDR1 LNHDA and CDR2 SQIVND (reference sequence). The CDR3 is made up of 15 amino acids. With 9 bases clipped from V and 0 bases from J, the junction kept 5 bases outside the gene matches. The chain's CDR3 is CASRDRGYSNQPQHF. Here the CDR3 DNA reads TGTGCCAGCCGGGACAGGGGATATAGCAATCAGCCCCAGCATTTT.